This record looks at one T cell receptor (beta chain) sequence and its context. Its specific antigen is unknown. No base quality information exists; no much larger clone differs at one position. This specimen belongs to a study of cytomegalovirus exposure and HLA in healthy donors (dated by TCRdb to 2015 to 2018). For context, the study as a whole: An earlier analysis of some 500 of the donors reported roughly 300 Gb of sequence data and some 120 million unique TCR beta sequences from some 180 million T cells. The aim of the study was to test whether cataloging public T cell receptors could identify signatures of past pathogen exposure. In an earlier analysis of roughly 540 of the donors, high-throughput TCR beta sequencing was used to judge whether each TCR beta V gene segment behaved as functional or pseudogenic. HLA typing covered class I and class II loci at four-digit resolution. Donor age, sex, ethnicity and CMV serostatus were compiled alongside the repertoire data. About five DR-DQ haplotypes were handled as single units for association and clustering because linkage in the cohort was strong. Besides the first cohort of under 700 subjects, a separate validation cohort made up of roughly 130 different subjects was used. Using immunosequencing, the study profiled T cell repertoires from around 680 subjects and related those repertoires to cytomegalovirus serostatus. Rather than drawing on any new phenotypic data, the later analysis identified candidate immune exposures from TCR beta sequences and the way those sequences occurred across donors. Among around 400 genotyped donors of the cohort, an average of approximately 240,000 unique TCR beta nucleotide sequences was sequenced per donor, of which 15% to 20% were non-productive. Typing coverage varied by locus: roughly 629-640 donors for A, B, C, DRB1 and DQB1; more than 500 for DQA1; around 570 for DPA1; roughly 470 for DPB1. Of the approximately 400 genotyped donors, 81% were placed in the genetic ancestry cluster associated with self-reported Caucasian donors. High-throughput TCR immunosequencing, statistical association of individual TCRs with disease status, and machine learning were combined to predict cytomegalovirus infection status. Every repertoire in the discovery cohort had been generated on one and the same sequencing platform. A later analysis re-analyzed previously published TCR beta repertoires from 660 or so donors and added high-resolution HLA genotyping to study TCR occurrence patterns. Roughly 300 gigabases of sequencing data and 70 million to 100 million unique TCR sequences were included in an early release covering roughly 600 HLA-typed donors. A later genetic analysis took genome-wide SNP genotypes for about three fifths of the 666 donors and used that subset as a discovery cohort. Overall results and qualifications from the work: V-gene and J-gene trimming of TCR beta chains was associated with a missense DCLRE1C variant in a later genetic analysis, and the association was replicated in an independent cohort. A cluster of highly shared sequence variants was judged likely to represent a technical artifact of the sequencing pipeline. Most TCR sequences were seen in very few donors, while some public TCRs were found in many individuals. The classifier was reported to diagnose cytomegalovirus status with high specificity and sensitivity in both the original and validation cohorts. The authors suggested that the approach could potentially be generalized to other disease states and immunological phenotypes. A later analysis found that TCR association rates varied across HLA loci, with DRB1 alleles showing the most associated TCRs and HLA-C alleles the fewest. Compared with the approximately 670-donor mean, donors in an Asian-associated ancestry cluster had fewer N-insertions in productive TCRs, according to a later genetic analysis. A later analysis found that HLA-associated TCR beta chains were more clonally expanded and had lower generation probabilities than equally common non-associated chains. Immune exposure information for the cohort was limited to CMV serostatus. Because the 87-base-pair reads could not distinguish some IMGT-functional V segments, including TRBV6-2 and TRBV6-3, those segments were excluded. A later analysis reported that several top co-occurrence clusters appeared linked to parvovirus B19, influenza, CMV and Epstein-Barr virus. The presence/absence analyses assumed that sequencing depth was roughly uniform across donors, and that assumption may not be true. In the study, 150 to 200 TCR beta chains were listed as associated with cytomegalovirus. When HLA alleles, especially DR and DQ, strongly co-occurred, TCR associations were difficult to assign to individual alleles. In vitro tests confirmed that three of the cytomegalovirus-associated TCR beta chains recognize cytomegalovirus antigens. HLA typing was unavailable for some donors at each locus, so association tests used only the typed subset. A further reported finding was that TCR beta sequences accurately predicted the HLA-A and HLA-B alleles for most subjects in the first cohort. An earlier analysis of around 540 of the donors showed that most TCR beta V segments appeared in productive rearrangements either about 87% or about 30% of the time, which broadly matched IMGT annotations. The cohort was sequenced for TCR beta chains only, and without alpha or paired-chain data the features that could be detected were limited. In a later analysis, around 17,000 TCR beta sequences were associated with specific HLA alleles at a false discovery rate of 0.05. The earlier analysis of 450 to 700 of the donors excluded about 16 rarely observed V segments, including chromosome 9 orphons, because counts were too low. Linkage disequilibrium might explain the correlated functional status among segregating V segments, but an unknown experimental factor could not be ruled out. A later analysis found that most CMV-associated TCR beta chains appeared HLA-restricted, with HLA associations seemingly driven largely by CMV exposure.

The cohort was made up of 650 to 700 healthy bone marrow donors. Cohort members were all nominally healthy when sampled, although unrecorded immune exposures were likely present. The donor was CMV seronegative and belonged to the group of over 350 seronegative cohort members. A peripheral blood sample was provided by each donor, and peripheral blood mononuclear cells were used for TCR beta sequencing. The Qiagen DNeasy Blood Extraction Kit was used to extract genomic DNA from the blood cell samples. Library preparation was by the immunoSEQ multiplex PCR assay. The multiplex PCR relied on a mix of 60 forward primers for TCR Vbeta segments and 13 reverse primers for TCR Jbeta segments. The CDR3 region of rearranged TCR beta genes was amplified from genomic DNA with a multiplex PCR assay. The Illumina HiSeq System was used to sequence the amplified TCR beta libraries as 87-base-pair reads. Per the authors' processing: Across the roughly 600 repertoires, a later analysis counted 80 million or so unique TCR beta chains, 9 million to 14 million of which were shared by at least two donors. Raw reads were error-corrected and collapsed into unique sequences with a nearest-neighbor algorithm that merged closely related sequences to remove PCR and sequencing errors. To assign V, D and J gene segments, CDR3 sequences were aligned to IMGT reference sequences. For a sequence to be retained, a match of at least six nucleotides was required to both a V gene segment and a J gene segment. A rearrangement was called productive if the CDR3 had no stop codons and remained in frame with V and J, and every other rearrangement was called non-productive. Following IMGT convention, CDR3 was defined as the stretch from the second conserved V-encoded cysteine to the conserved J-encoded phenylalanine. The earlier analysis of more than 450 of the donors excluded sequences that lacked an unambiguous match to a single V gene segment. An earlier analysis of roughly 590 of the donors called V segments functional above 56.7% productive rearrangements and segregating when the between-donor standard deviation exceeded 5%. A statistical classification framework was built for diagnosing cytomegalovirus status from the catalog of TCR beta chain sequences. V and J gene assignment, in a later analysis, came from comparing TCR nucleotide sequences with IMGT/GENE-DB human TR gene sequences. The TCRdist pipeline was used in a later analysis to assign CDR3 sequences and most-parsimonious VDJ recombination scenarios. In a later analysis, each TCR beta chain was defined by its CDR3 amino acid sequence together with its V-gene family, and reads lacking a unique V-gene family were excluded. In a later analysis, several hundred highly shared, low-generation-probability nucleotide sequences were removed to address suspected cross-contamination and a sequencing artifact. For each public chain, a later analysis derived a clonal expansion index from normalized ranks of inferred template counts within each repertoire. A later analysis computed generation probabilities with a VDJ recombination model fitted to out-of-frame rearrangements, and checked the results against IGoR. Hypergeometric tests were used in a later analysis to score TCR-TCR, TCR-HLA and TCR-CMV co-occurrence, with a repertoire-size bias correction applied to the TCR pairs. To estimate false discovery rates, a later analysis permuted the HLA or CMV assignments 20 times. In a later analysis, co-occurring TCRs were grouped using DBSCAN, with TCRdist sequence similarity added in when clustering inside HLA-allele-positive subsets. For co-occurrence clustering, repertoires with fewer than 30,000 or more than 120,000 public chains were excluded, along with five or six repertoires with anomalous nucleotide sharing. TCRdb retrieved this table from immuneACCESS and kept in-frame rearrangements only. Not all clones are present; in checked studies, unresolved V genes account for under half, and no reason is known for the remainder. The V and J calls and clone size come from that table; D and trimming were worked out from the DNA. The sample table records approximately 140,000 clones; roughly three quarters of these occur just once. The ten biggest clones cover 4.5% to 6% of the sample.

Counted from cysteine to phenylalanine, this CDR3 has 14 amino acids. Only the CDR3 DNA is retained, 42 bases long and in frame from the first base. V is pared back by 0 bases and J by 7 bases, with 14 bases lying between the germline termini. CDR1 and CDR2 were assigned from the germline V gene as SGHDT and YYEEEE. The chain is made from TRBV5-6 and TRBJ2-7; TRBD1 might be the D gene, on 5 matching bases. The sequencing input was PBMCs. The sequence derives from a woman between 45 and 65 years old in good health and CMV-seronegative. The CDR3 reads as follows: CASSLGQPEFEQYF. The bases are TGTGCCAGCAGCTTGGGACAGCCGGAGTTTGAGCAGTACTTC.